What follows is one T cell receptor (beta chain) and its context. Its antigen is still unknown. The source of the sample is a study of brain T cells in children with intractable seizures. Study-level results: Absence of clones before surgery may stem from lower sequencing depth. Patients' HCMV serostatus was unknown; virus specificity rests on CDR3 similarity alone.

Produced via immunoSEQ multiplex PCR; TCRdb's table is partial and in-frame only. The profile shows about 320,000 clones, 93% of them singletons. V lost 0 bases to trimming and J lost 8 bases, with 17 bases between them. Germline V CDR1 and CDR2: MGHRA, YSYEKL. The CDR3 spans 16 residues. Noted time point: blood from clinic visit 5 months post-surgery; TSC patient then seizure free. Only cases whose brain tissue showed the highest T cell transcript signatures were sequenced. The sequences come from peripheral blood, collected roughly 5 months after surgery. This chain joins TRBV4-1 and TRBJ2-1, with D perhaps matching TRBD1 or TRBD2 (6 bases each). This TCR was sampled from a boy younger than two with tuberous sclerosis and intractable seizures. CDR3 protein: CASSQDSGAPWDEQFF. CDR3 sequence (DNA): TGCGCCAGCAGCCAAGATTCGGGGGCCCCTTGGGATGAGCAGTTCTTC.